The 32 T cell receptor beta chains reported below all come from one sample, sequenced in a study of patients and donors after allogeneic stem cell transplantation. TCRdb independently ran MiXCR on the RT-PCR reads; one entry per CDR3 protein. The sample holds more than 55,000 distinct CDR3 sequences, approximately 12% seen once. Sequencing was done on a sample of blood, either unsorted or a sorted T cell fraction (not recorded which). Receptors were obtained from a human donor who was either an allogeneic HSCT recipient or a stem cell or donor lymphocyte infusion donor (not recorded which). It is not recorded whose cells these are; they may come from a transplant donor.

This clonotype showed up many times. This chain links TRBV11-2 with TRBJ1-2; 7 bases align to TRBD1. Trimming removed 1 base from V and 3 bases from J; junction bases left unmatched: 2. CDR1 SGHAT and CDR2 FQNNGV come from the germline V gene. This CDR3 is 14 amino acids long. The CDR3 region has the DNA TGTGCCAGCAGCTTAGGAGGGGGCGACTATGGCTACACCTTC. Residues: CASSLGGGDYGYTF.

The J gene is TRBJ1-2, the V gene TRBV6-5, with TRBD1 identical over 7 bases. Germline CDR1 MNHEY, CDR2 SVGAGI. The CDR3 totals 14 residues. The V and J ends lost 6 bases and 7 bases, in that order; junction bases with no gene match: 11. CDR3 amino acids: CASRTRGESLGYTF. CDR3 DNA: TGTGCCAGCAGAACCAGGGGGGAAAGCCTTGGCTACACCTTC.

Only a few counts were recorded for this clonotype. The gene calls are TRBV12-3 or TRBV12-4 and TRBJ2-1; D is ambiguous. V lost 2 bases to trimming and J lost 8 bases, with 10 bases between them. The CDR3 is made up of 13 amino acids. CDR3 in DNA: TGTGCCAGCAGTTTATTGAAGGGCCATGAGCAGTTCTTC. The encoded protein is CASSLLKGHEQFF.

This clonotype has more than one count but fewer than ten. The chain employs TRBV20-1 and TRBJ2-1; TRBD2 aligns across 7 bases. J lost 4 bases, V lost 5 bases, and 14 bases had no gene match. The germline gives CDR1 DFQATT, CDR2 SNEGSKA (reference sequence). This CDR3 contains 16 residues. CDR3 loop: CSAPSFPGGRYNEQFF. The CDR3 DNA reads TGCAGTGCTCCCTCATTTCCAGGCGGGAGATACAATGAGCAGTTCTTC.

V usage is TRBV3-1 and J usage is TRBJ2-1; weak D call: TRBD2 (5 bases). This CDR3 region has 15 residues. V gave up 1 base and J gave up 4 bases, with 11 bases separating them. Per the germline V gene, CDR1 is LGHDT and CDR2 is YNNKEL (reference sequence). The CDR3 DNA is TGTGCCAGCAGCCAAGGTCTAGCCCTTTACAATGAGCAGTTCTTC. Protein product: CASSQGLALYNEQFF.

This clonotype appeared a few times. This rearrangement joins TRBV19 to TRBJ1-1; D call uncertain. V lost 2 bases and J lost 5, with 12 bases in between. From germline, CDR1 is LNHDA and CDR2 SQIVND (reference sequence). This CDR3 has 14 amino acids. CDR3 sequence (DNA): TGTGCCAGTAGTATATTAGCAGGTAGAACTGAAGCTTTCTTT. It yields the protein CASSILAGRTEAFF.

For this clonotype: This may be a read error: a much more frequent sequence differs by one nucleotide. The chain carries TRBV4-2 and TRBJ2-7; 11 bases align to TRBD2. The CDR3 loop spans 16 amino acids. CDR1 and CDR2 from the germline V gene are LGHNA and YNFKEQ. CDR3 sequence: CASIQVGTSGTYEQYF. CDR3 DNA: TGTGCCAGCATCCAAGTCGGGACTAGCGGAACCTACGAGCAGTACTTC.

This chain uses TRBV7-9 with TRBJ2-7; unclear D gene. The germline V gene has CDR1 SEHNR and CDR2 FQNEAQ (reference sequence). There are 12 residues in the CDR3. Trimming cost V 4 bases and J 2 bases, with 6 bases left between them. Here the CDR3 reads CASSSYTYEQYF. DNA for the CDR3: TGTGCCAGCAGCTCCTATACCTACGAGCAGTACTTC.

This chain connects TRBV27 to TRBJ2-1, with 11 nucleotides matching TRBD1. After removal of 0 bases from V and 6 bases from J, the junction contained 4 bases not matched to a gene. The CDR3 has 16 residues. Germline CDR1 is MNHEY and CDR2 is SMNVEV (reference sequence). The CDR3 reads CASSLSGQGGFNEQFF. CDR3 in DNA: TGTGCCAGCAGTTTATCGGGACAGGGGGGATTCAATGAGCAGTTCTTC.

The chain couples TRBV2 to TRBJ1-1; D may be TRBD1 (5 bases). This CDR3 has 14 amino acids. Trimming stripped 7 bases from V and 2 bases from J, with 14 bases between. Per germline, CDR1 SNHLY and CDR2 FYNNEI. The CDR3 DNA sequence: TGTGCCAGCACTGAGGGACTCAGAAACACTGAAGCTTTCTTT. Translated: CASTEGLRNTEAFF.

This clonotype was detected only a few times. The chain joins TRBV21-1 to TRBJ2-7; the table's D call, TRBD2, was not checked against the DNA. TRBV21-1 is described as a pseudogene. The CDR3 runs 17 residues. CDR3 region: CASSPIPPGLPSYEQYF. The CDR3 DNA is TGTGCCAGCAGCCCCATTCCTCCGGGACTTCCCTCCTACGAGCAGTACTTC.

This clonotype has just a few counts. The V gene is TRBV6-2 or TRBV6-3, the J gene TRBJ2-5; unclear D gene. The CDR3 contains 13 residues. CDR1 and CDR2 (germline): MNHEY, SVGEGT. V dropped 3 bases and J dropped 5 bases, with 10 bases sitting between them. CDR3 coding DNA: TGTGCCAGCAGTTATTTCCAGATTGAGACCCAGTACTTC. Protein sequence: CASSYFQIETQYF.

The chain joins TRBV7-9 to TRBJ2-7; D is uncertain. Germline V gene lookup returns CDR1 SEHNR and CDR2 FQNEAQ (reference sequence). This CDR3 is 14 amino acids long. V shed 4 bases and J shed 3 bases, with 13 bases lying between them. The CDR3 coding sequence is TGTGCCAGCAGCTCGTGGGCCACGGACTACGAGCAGTACTTC. It translates to CASSSWATDYEQYF.

This clonotype has a count of ten or more. This chain links TRBV10-3 with TRBJ1-5; 11 bases are a match to TRBD1. The ends lost 10 bases at V and 1 base at J; junction bases unmatched: 3. This CDR3 has 14 residues. Germline V gene data show CDR1 as ENHRY and CDR2 as SYGVKD. CDR3 nucleotides: TGTGCCACAGGGACAGGGGGGAGCAATCAGCCCCAGCATTTT. This gives the protein CATGTGGSNQPQHF.

The sample holds many counts of this clonotype. The gene calls are TRBV7-6 and TRBJ1-1; possibly TRBD1 for D (6 bases). The CDR3 runs 16 residues. The V end was cut by 4 bases, the J end by 1 base, with 16 bases between. The germline V gene has CDR1 SGHVS and CDR2 FNYEAQ. CDR3 protein: CASSSRQDFWNTEAFF. CDR3 bases: TGTGCCAGCAGCTCCCGACAGGATTTTTGGAACACTGAAGCTTTCTTT.

This clonotype showed up just once. Possible read error: a much larger clone is one base away. The chain uses TRBV12-3 or TRBV12-4 and TRBJ2-2; tentatively, D is TRBD1 or TRBD2 (5 bases each). This CDR3 comprises 15 residues. V lost 2 bases to trimming and J lost 5 bases, with 12 bases between them. The CDR3 DNA follows: TGTGCCAGCAGTTTATACGGGGCGGAGACCGGGGAGCTGTTTTTT. Translating gives CASSLYGAETGELFF.

This clonotype was observed at least ten times. The chain links TRBV5-1 to TRBJ1-5; a weak D match, TRBD1 (5 bases). The germline V gene has CDR1 SGHRS and CDR2 YFSETQ. CDR3 length: 16 amino acids. With 0 bases removed from V and 0 bases from J, the gap between germline ends came to 10 bases. CDR3 region: CASSLEGRDSNQPQHF. The CDR3 region has the DNA TGCGCCAGCAGCTTGGAGGGGCGAGATAGCAATCAGCCCCAGCATTTT.

This clonotype has just a few counts. This chain links TRBV2 with TRBJ2-7; D may be TRBD1 (6 bases). Trimming cost V 4 bases and J 3 bases, with 10 bases left between them. This CDR3 contains 13 residues. The V gene's germline CDR1 is SNHLY and CDR2 FYNNEI. CDR3 coding DNA: TGTGCCAGCAGTGCCGGACAGATCTACGAGCAGTACTTC. Amino acids: CASSAGQIYEQYF.

The chain recombines TRBV20-1 with TRBJ1-6; 7 nucleotides line up with TRBD1. The germline V gene has CDR1 DFQATT and CDR2 SNEGSKA (reference sequence). The CDR3 consists of 15 residues. V shed 0 bases and J 6 bases; nucleotides not matched to a gene: 5. This CDR3 reads CSARELGQANSPLHF. The CDR3 coding sequence is TGCAGTGCTAGAGAGCTCGGACAGGCTAATTCACCCCTCCACTTT.

This clonotype showed up many times. The rearrangement links TRBV20-1 to TRBJ2-3, with no clear D. Between the trimmed V and J ends, which lost 6 bases and 0 bases, there was a span of 16 bases. The CDR3 has 15 residues. Germline assignment: CDR1 DFQATT and CDR2 SNEGSKA (reference sequence). Here the CDR3 reads CSAKPMRASTDTQYF. The CDR3 coding sequence is TGCAGTGCCAAGCCTATGAGAGCTAGCACAGATACGCAGTATTTT.

Comment on this clonotype: The junction shows a germline mismatch at one end, possibly a read error. The V gene is TRBV3-1, the J gene TRBJ1-1; a possible D gene is TRBD1 (6 bases). The CDR3 is 13 amino acids. Germline V gives CDR1 LGHDT, CDR2 YNNKEL (reference sequence). Here the CDR3 reads CAGSQGEGQKAFF. The CDR3 bases are TGTGCCGGCAGCCAAGGAGAAGGACAGAAAGCTTTCTTT.

The chain couples TRBV5-1 to TRBJ2-7; the D gene is possibly TRBD1 (6 bases). This CDR3 is 17 amino acids long. Germline-derived CDR1 and CDR2 are SGHRS and YFSETQ. The V end lost 0 bases, the J end lost 3 bases, and 19 bases lay between the germline ends. The CDR3 sequence is CASSLAPTHTGSYEQYF. In nucleotides, the CDR3 is TGCGCCAGCAGCTTGGCCCCAACTCACACAGGGAGCTACGAGCAGTACTTC.

This clonotype was observed a handful of times. The V call is TRBV5-1, the J call TRBJ1-1; D is unresolved. Germline V lookup: CDR1 SGHRS, CDR2 YFSETQ. The CDR3 runs 15 residues. Trimming removed 0 bases at V and 0 bases at J, with 9 bases between. CDR3 sequence: CASSLVGSLNTEAFF. For the CDR3, the DNA is TGCGCCAGCAGCTTGGTGGGGTCCTTGAACACTGAAGCTTTCTTT.

In its sample, this clonotype was seen many times. The rearrangement uses TRBV7-3 and TRBJ1-2, with no clear D. There are 15 residues in the CDR3. Trimming took 1 base from V and 7 from J, leaving 16 bases between them. Germline CDR1 and CDR2: SGHTA and FQGTGA. The CDR3 protein is CASSLMGSGITGYTF. Here the CDR3 DNA reads TGTGCCAGCAGCTTAATGGGTTCCGGAATAACTGGCTACACCTTC. Variable domain in full (rest from reference TRBV7-3 and TRBJ1-2): GAGVSQTPSNKVTEKGKYVELRCDPISGHTALYWYRQSLGQGPEFLIYFQGTGAADDSGLPNDRFFAVRPEGSVSTLKIQRTERGDSAVYLCASSLMGSGITGYTFGSGTRLTVV.

CDR3 DNA sequence: TGTGCCAGCAGCCCCGGGATAGCGGACTACGAGCAGTACTTC. Translated, it gives CASSPGIADYEQYF. The chain couples TRBV7-6 to TRBJ2-7; D might be TRBD2 (6 bases). The CDR3 length is 14 residues. CDR1 and CDR2 (germline): SGHVS, FNYEAQ. The ends were cut back, 5 bases at V and 3 bases at J, with 14 bases in the middle.

In this sample, this clonotype turned up many times. The J gene is TRBJ1-2, the V gene TRBV5-4, with D tentatively TRBD1 (5 bases). Germline V gene data show CDR1 as SGHNT and CDR2 as YYREEE (reference sequence). This CDR3 is built from 13 residues. The V gene lost 2 bases and the J gene lost 7 bases, with 12 bases spanning the gap. In DNA, the CDR3 is TGTGCCAGCAGCTTCTTTGGGGGTAGTGGCTACACCTTC. It codes for CASSFFGGSGYTF.

This clonotype showed up just a few times. V and J are TRBV7-7 and TRBJ2-7, with D possibly matching TRBD2 (5 bases). Germline V lookup: CDR1 SSHAT, CDR2 FNYEAQ (reference sequence). This CDR3 region has 14 residues. CDR3 DNA: TGTGCTAGCGCCCCTTTCTTGAGCTCCTACGAGCAGTACTTC. Protein: CASAPFLSSYEQYF.

This sequence joins TRBV5-1 and TRBJ2-7, with 14 bases fitting TRBD2. Germline CDR1 and CDR2: SGHRS and YFSETQ. There are 18 residues in the CDR3. V gave up 4 bases and J gave up 2 bases; unmatched junction bases: 11. CDR3 residues: CASSPNGLAGGPPYEQYF. The DNA for the CDR3 is TGCGCCAGCAGCCCGAACGGACTAGCGGGAGGACCTCCCTACGAGCAGTACTTC.

The chain employs TRBV27 and TRBJ2-1; D might be TRBD2 (6 bases). The CDR3 consists of 16 residues. The germline V and J ends were trimmed by 8 bases and 0 bases, with 17 bases remaining between them. The germline CDR1 and CDR2 sequences are MNHEY and SMNVEV (reference sequence). In DNA form, the CDR3 reads TGTGCCAGCCGCCGTGAGGCGGGAAGCTCCTACAATGAGCAGTTCTTC. Translating it yields CASRREAGSSYNEQFF.

This clonotype was seen many times. The chain combines TRBV12-3 or TRBV12-4 with TRBJ1-2; 7 bases map to TRBD1. V lost 5 bases and J lost 5; bases outside the gene matches: 26. The CDR3 has 20 residues. CDR3 region: CASSPPPIRGTAGVPYGYTF. CDR3 DNA: TGTGCCAGCAGTCCTCCCCCTATTCGTGGGACAGCAGGGGTTCCATATGGCTACACCTTC.

This clonotype has more than one count but fewer than ten. This sequence joins TRBV5-1 and TRBJ2-1; 7 nucleotides align to TRBD1. CDR1 and CDR2 (germline): SGHRS, YFSETQ. The V and J ends lost 1 base and 4 bases, in that order; junction bases with no gene match: 2. The CDR3 spans 14 residues. CDR3 residues: CASSLLTGYNEQFF. CDR3 sequence (DNA): TGCGCCAGCAGCTTGTTGACAGGGTACAATGAGCAGTTCTTC.

Written as DNA, the CDR3 is TGTGCCACCAGTGACCCCGGACAGGGCAATGAGCAGTTCTTC. It encodes CATSDPGQGNEQFF. This rearrangement joins TRBV24-1 to TRBJ2-1; 8 bases match TRBD1. This CDR3 is built from 14 residues. V shed 4 bases, J shed 6 bases, and the junction held 4 bases outside the gene matches. Germline lookup yields CDR1 KGHDR and CDR2 SFDVKD.